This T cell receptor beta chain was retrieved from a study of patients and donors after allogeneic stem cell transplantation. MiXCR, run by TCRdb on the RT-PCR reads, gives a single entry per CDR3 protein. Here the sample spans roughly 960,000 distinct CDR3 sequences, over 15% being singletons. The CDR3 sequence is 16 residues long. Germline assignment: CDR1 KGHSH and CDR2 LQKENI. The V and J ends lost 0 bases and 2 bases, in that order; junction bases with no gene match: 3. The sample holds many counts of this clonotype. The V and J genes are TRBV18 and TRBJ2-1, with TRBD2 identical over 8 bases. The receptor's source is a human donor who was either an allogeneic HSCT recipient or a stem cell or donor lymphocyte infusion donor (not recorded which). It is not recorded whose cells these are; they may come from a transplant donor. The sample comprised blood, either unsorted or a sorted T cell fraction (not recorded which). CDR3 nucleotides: TGTGCCAGCTCACCACCAACGGGGGGGGCCTACAATGAGCAGTTCTTC. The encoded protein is CASSPPTGGAYNEQFF.